This T cell receptor beta chain was sequenced during a study of T-cell reconstitution after alpha-beta-depleted transplantation in children. Germline V gene data show CDR1 as MGHRA and CDR2 as YSYEKL. The V end was cut by 1 base, the J end by 5 bases, with 15 bases between. The CDR3 has 15 residues. The table lists this clonotype with many counts. Its antigen is unidentified. Preparing the TCRbeta library involved the use of unique molecular identifiers. TCRdb reprocessed the PCR reads via MiXCR and lists one record per CDR3 protein. The sample contains 550,000 to 800,000 distinct CDR3 sequences, less than 15% of which appear only once. Study-wide results and limits: Fresh T-cell production supplied most of the T-cell counts and diversity seen one year after transplant.

The receptor's source is a girl aged 2 to 10 with congenital amegakaryocytic thrombocytopenia, due to receive a stem cell transplant. The sequenced sample was PBMCs, obtained before TCRalphabeta/CD19-depleted stem cell transplant. The rearrangement links TRBV4-1 to TRBJ2-7, with D maybe TRBD1 (5 bases). CDR3 protein: CASSQGTQAQNEQYF. In nucleotides, the CDR3 is TGCGCCAGCAGCCAAGGCACACAGGCTCAGAACGAGCAGTACTTC.